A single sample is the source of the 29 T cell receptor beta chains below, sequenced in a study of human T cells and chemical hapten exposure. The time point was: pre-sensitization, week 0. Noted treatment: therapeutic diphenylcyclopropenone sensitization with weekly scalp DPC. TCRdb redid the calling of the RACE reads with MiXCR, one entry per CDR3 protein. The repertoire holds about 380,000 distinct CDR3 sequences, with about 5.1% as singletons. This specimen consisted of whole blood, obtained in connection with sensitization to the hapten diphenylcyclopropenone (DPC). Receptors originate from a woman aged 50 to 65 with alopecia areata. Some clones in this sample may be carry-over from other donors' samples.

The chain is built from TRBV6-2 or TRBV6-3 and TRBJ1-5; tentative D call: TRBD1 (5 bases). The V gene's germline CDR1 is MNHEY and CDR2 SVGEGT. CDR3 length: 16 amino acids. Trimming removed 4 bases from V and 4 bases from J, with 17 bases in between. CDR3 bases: TGTGCCAGCAGTTTCTTGACAGCGGCTGTTAATCAGCCCCAGCATTTT. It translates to CASSFLTAAVNQPQHF.

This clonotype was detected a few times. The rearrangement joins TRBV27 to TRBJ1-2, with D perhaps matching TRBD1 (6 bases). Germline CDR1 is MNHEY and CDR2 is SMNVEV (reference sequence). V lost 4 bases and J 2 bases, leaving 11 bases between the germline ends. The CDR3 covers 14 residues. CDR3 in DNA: TGTGCCAGCAGTTACGGGACATCAAACTATGGCTACACCTTC. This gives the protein CASSYGTSNYGYTF.

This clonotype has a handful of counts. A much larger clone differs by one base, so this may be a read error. The CDR3 protein is CASSWRRDTQYF. CDR3 DNA sequence: TGTGCCAGCAGTTGGAGGCGAGATACGCAGTATTTT. The chain carries TRBV7-9 and TRBJ2-3; possibly TRBD2 for D (5 bases). CDR3 size: 12 residues. V gave up 6 bases and J gave up 5 bases, with 9 bases separating them. Germline-derived CDR1 and CDR2 are SEHNR and FQNEAQ (reference sequence).

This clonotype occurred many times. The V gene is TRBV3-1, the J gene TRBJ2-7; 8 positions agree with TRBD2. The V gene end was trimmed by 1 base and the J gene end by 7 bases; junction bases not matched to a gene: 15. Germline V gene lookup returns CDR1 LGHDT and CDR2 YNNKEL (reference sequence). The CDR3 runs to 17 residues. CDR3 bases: TGTGCCAGCAGCCAAGCCCCCACTAGCGGACCCTTGAGTGAGCAGTACTTC. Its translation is CASSQAPTSGPLSEQYF.

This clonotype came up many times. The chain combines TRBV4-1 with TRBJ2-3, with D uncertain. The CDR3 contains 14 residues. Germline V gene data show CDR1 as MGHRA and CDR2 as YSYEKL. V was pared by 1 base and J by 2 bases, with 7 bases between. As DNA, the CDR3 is TGCGCCAGCAGCCAAGTCATCCACACAGATACGCAGTATTTT. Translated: CASSQVIHTDTQYF.

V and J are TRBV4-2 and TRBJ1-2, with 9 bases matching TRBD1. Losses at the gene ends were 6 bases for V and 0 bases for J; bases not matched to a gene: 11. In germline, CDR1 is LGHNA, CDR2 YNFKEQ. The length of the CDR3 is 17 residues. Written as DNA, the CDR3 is TGTGCCAGCAGGTTGTCCCGGGACAGGGACCCTAACTATGGCTACACCTTC. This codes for CASRLSRDRDPNYGYTF.

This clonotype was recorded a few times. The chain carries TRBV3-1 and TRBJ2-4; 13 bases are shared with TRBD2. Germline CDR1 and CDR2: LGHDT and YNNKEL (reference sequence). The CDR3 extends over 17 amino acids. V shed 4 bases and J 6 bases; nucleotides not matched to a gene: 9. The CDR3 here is CASSPFGLAGALNIQYF. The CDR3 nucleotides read TGTGCCAGCAGCCCCTTCGGACTAGCGGGGGCCCTAAACATTCAGTACTTC. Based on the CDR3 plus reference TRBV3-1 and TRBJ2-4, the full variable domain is DTAVSQTPKYLVTQMGNDKSIKCEQNLGHDTMYWYKQDSKKFLKIMFSYNNKELIINETVPNRFSPKSPDKAHLNLHINSLELGDSAVYFCASSPFGLAGALNIQYFGAGTRLSVL.

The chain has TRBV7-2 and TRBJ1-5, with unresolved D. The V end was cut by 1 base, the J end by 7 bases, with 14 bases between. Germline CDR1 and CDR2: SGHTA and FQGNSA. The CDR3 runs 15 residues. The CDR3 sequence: CASSLGRYVNQPQHF. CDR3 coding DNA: TGTGCCAGCAGCTTAGGGAGGTACGTCAACCAGCCCCAGCATTTT.

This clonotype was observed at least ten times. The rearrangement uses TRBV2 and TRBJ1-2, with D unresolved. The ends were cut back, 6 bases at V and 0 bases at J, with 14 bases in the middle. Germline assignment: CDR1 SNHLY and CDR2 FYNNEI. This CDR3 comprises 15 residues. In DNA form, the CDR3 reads TGTGCCAGCAGGACCACAGCCGCTTCTAACTATGGCTACACCTTC. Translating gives CASRTTAASNYGYTF.

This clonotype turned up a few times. The CDR3 loop is CASSQVQQGSPLHF. The CDR3 DNA is TGTGCCAGCAGCCAAGTACAACAGGGTTCACCCCTCCACTTT. The V call is TRBV3-1, the J call TRBJ1-6; D is possibly TRBD1 (6 bases). CDR1 and CDR2 (germline): LGHDT, YNNKEL (reference sequence). CDR3 length: 14 residues. V dropped 1 base and J dropped 9 bases, with 10 bases sitting between them.

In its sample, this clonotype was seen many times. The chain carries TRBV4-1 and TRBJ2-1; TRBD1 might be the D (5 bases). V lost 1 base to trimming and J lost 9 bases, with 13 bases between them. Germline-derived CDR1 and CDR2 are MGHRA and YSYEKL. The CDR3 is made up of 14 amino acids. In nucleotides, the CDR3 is TGCGCCAGCAGCCAAGGGCCGCAGGGCGGTGAGCAGTTCTTC. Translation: CASSQGPQGGEQFF.

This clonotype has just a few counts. CDR3 residues: CASSFRGAGTEAFF. In nucleotides, the CDR3 is TGTGCCAGCAGTTTCAGGGGCGCCGGGACTGAAGCTTTCTTT. The chain couples TRBV28 to TRBJ1-1, with D perhaps matching TRBD1 (6 bases). CDR1 and CDR2 (germline): MDHEN, SYDVKM. This CDR3 region has 14 residues. Deletions cut 3 bases from V and 5 bases from J, with 13 bases between.

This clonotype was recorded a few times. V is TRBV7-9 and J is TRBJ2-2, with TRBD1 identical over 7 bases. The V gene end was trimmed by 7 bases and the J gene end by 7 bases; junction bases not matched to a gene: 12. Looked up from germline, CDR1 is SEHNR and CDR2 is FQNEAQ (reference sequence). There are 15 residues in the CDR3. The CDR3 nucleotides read TGTGCCAGCAACTTGCCGACAGGGAAAGGCGGGGAGCTGTTTTTT. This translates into CASNLPTGKGGELFF.

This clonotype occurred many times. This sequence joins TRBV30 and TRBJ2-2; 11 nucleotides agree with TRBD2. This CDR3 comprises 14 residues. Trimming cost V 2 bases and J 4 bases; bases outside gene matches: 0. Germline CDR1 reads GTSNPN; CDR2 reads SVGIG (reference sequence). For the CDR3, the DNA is TGTGCCTGGAGTACTAGCGGGGGCACCGGGGAGCTGTTTTTT. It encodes CAWSTSGGTGELFF.

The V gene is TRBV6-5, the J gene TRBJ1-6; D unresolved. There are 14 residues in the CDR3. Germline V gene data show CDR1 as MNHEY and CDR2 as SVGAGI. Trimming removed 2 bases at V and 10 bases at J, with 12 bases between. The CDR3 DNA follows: TGTGCCAGCAGTTACCGCGGGTCCGGCTCACCCCTCCACTTT. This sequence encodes CASSYRGSGSPLHF.

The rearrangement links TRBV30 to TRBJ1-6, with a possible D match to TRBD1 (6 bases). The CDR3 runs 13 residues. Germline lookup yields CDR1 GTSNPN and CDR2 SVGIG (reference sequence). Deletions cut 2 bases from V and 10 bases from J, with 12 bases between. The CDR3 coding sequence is TGTGCCTGGAGTCTTCCGGGGGCCTCACCCCTCCACTTT. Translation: CAWSLPGASPLHF. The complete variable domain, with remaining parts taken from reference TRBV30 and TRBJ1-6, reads SQTIHQWPATLVQPVGSPLSLECTVEGTSNPNLYWYRQAAGRGLQLLFYSVGIGQISSEVPQNLSASRPQDRQFILSSKKLLLSDSGFYLCAWSLPGASPLHFGNGTRLTVT.

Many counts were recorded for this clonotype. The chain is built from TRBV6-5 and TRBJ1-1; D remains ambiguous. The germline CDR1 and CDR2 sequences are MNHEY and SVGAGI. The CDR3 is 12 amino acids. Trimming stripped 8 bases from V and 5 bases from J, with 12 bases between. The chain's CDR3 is CASEGLGTEAFF. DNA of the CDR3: TGTGCCAGCGAAGGGCTAGGGACTGAAGCTTTCTTT.

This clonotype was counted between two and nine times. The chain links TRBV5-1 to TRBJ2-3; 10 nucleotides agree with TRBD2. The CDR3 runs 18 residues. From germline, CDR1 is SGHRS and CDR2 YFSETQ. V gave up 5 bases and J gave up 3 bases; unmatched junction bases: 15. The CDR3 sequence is CASSLMASGGGSTDTQYF. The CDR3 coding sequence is TGCGCCAGCAGTCTTATGGCTAGCGGGGGAGGTTCAACAGATACGCAGTATTTT.

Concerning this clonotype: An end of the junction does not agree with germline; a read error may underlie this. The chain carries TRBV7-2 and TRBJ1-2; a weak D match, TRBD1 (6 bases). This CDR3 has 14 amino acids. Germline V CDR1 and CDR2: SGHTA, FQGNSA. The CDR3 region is CASSLERQGTPFSF. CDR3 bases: TGTGCCAGCAGCTTAGAAAGGCAGGGGACCCCGTTTTCCTTC.

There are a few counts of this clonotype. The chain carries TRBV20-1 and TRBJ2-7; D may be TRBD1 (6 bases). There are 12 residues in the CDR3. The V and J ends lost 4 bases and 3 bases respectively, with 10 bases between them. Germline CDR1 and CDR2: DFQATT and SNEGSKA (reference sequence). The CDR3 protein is CSANRDNYEQYF. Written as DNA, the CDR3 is TGCAGTGCTAACCGGGACAACTACGAGCAGTACTTC.

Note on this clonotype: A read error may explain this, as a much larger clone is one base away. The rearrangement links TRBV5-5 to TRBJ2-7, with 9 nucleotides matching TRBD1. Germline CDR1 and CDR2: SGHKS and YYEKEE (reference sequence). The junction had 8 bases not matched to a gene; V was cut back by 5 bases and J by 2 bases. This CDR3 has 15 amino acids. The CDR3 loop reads CASRSGQGTPYEQYF. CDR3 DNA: TGTGCCAGCAGGAGCGGACAGGGGACCCCCTACGAGCAGTACTTC.

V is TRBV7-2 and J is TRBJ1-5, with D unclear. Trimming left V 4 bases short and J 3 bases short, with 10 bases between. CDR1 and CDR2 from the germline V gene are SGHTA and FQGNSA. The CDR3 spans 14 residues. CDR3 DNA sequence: TGTGCCAGCAGCTCCCGCCGGGCCAATCAGCCCCAGCATTTT. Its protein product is CASSSRRANQPQHF.

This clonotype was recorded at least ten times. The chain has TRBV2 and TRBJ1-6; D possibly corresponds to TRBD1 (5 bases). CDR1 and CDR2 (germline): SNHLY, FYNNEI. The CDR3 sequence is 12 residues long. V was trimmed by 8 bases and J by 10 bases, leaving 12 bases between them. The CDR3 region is CASWGVLSPLHF. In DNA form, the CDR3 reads TGTGCCAGCTGGGGCGTTCTCTCACCCCTCCACTTT.

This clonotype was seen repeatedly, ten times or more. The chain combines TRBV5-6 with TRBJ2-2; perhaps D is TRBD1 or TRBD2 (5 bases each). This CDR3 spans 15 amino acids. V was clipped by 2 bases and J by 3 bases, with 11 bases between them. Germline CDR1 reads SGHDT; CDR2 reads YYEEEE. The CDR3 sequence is CASSFGTVDTGELFF. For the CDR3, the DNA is TGTGCCAGCAGCTTTGGGACGGTCGACACCGGGGAGCTGTTTTTT.

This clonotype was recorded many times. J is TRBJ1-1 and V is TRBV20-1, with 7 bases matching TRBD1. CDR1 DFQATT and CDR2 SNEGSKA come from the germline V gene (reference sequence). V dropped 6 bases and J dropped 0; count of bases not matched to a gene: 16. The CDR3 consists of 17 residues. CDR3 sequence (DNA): TGCAGTGCCCCCCCTGTGGGGACAGCCCAAATGAACACTGAAGCTTTCTTT. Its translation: CSAPPVGTAQMNTEAFF.

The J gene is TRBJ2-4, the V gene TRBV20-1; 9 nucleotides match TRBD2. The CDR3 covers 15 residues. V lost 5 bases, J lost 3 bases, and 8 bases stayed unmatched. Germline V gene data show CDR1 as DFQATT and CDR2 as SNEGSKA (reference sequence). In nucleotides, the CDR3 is TGCAGTGCTTTAAGTAGCGGGAGCATCAAAAACATTCAGTACTTC. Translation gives CSALSSGSIKNIQYF.

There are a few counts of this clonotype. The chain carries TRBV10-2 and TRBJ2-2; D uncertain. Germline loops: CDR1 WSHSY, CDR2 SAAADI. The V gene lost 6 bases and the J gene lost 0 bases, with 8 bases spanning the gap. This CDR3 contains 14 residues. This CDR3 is CASSQTSNTGELFF. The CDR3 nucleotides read TGCGCCAGCAGCCAGACATCGAACACCGGGGAGCTGTTTTTT.

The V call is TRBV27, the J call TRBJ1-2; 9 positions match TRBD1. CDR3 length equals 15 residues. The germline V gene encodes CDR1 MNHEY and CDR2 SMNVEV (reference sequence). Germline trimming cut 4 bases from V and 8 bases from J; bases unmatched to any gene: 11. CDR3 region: CASSSPAQGAWGYTF. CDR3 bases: TGTGCCAGCAGTTCCCCGGCACAGGGGGCTTGGGGCTACACCTTC.

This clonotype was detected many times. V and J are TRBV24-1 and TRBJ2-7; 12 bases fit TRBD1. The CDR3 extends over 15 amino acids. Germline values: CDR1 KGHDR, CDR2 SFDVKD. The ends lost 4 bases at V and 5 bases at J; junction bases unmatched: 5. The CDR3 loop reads CATSDSGQGADEQYF. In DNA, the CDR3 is TGTGCCACCAGTGACTCGGGACAGGGGGCCGACGAGCAGTACTTC.